This T cell receptor beta chain derives from a study of response to subunit inactivated influenza vaccine. Regarding the study as a whole: Authors suggested each seasonal flu vaccination may recruit only limited numbers of new T cells.

MiXCR was run by TCRdb on the RT-PCR reads, yielding one entry per CDR3 protein. The sample lists 650,000 to 800,000 distinct CDR3 sequences; roughly 18% were seen once. This clonotype showed up just a few times. Its antigen is still unknown. The source of this sequence is a man aged 45-65 years who received an inactivated influenza vaccine. Sequencing was performed on PBMCs from blood, taken 4 to 6 days after vaccination.

The CDR3 reads CSARSASRTNEKLFF. CDR3 DNA sequence: TGCAGTGCCAGGTCCGCCAGCCGAACTAATGAAAAACTGTTTTTT. This chain connects TRBV20-1 to TRBJ1-4, with unresolved D. In germline, CDR1 is DFQATT, CDR2 SNEGSKA (reference sequence). This CDR3 is 15 amino acids long. The V end lost 6 bases, the J end lost 1 base, and 15 bases lay between the germline ends.